One sample yielded the 10 T cell receptor beta chains listed below, sequenced in a study of cytomegalovirus exposure and HLA in healthy donors. 60 Vbeta and 13 Jbeta primers were used in PCR. Data came from immunoSEQ multiplex PCR; TCRdb stores just in-frame clones and leaves some out. The sample holds approximately 150,000 clones. Sample: PBMCs. The receptors originated from a woman between 40 and 50 years old in good health and CMV-seronegative.

The chain combines TRBV18 with TRBJ2-5, with 8 bases lining up with TRBD2. Germline CDR1 is KGHSH and CDR2 is LQKENI. The CDR3 extends over 15 amino acids. V was clipped by 0 bases and J by 7 bases; unmatched bases: 7. CDR3 DNA: TGTGCCAGCTCACCACCGGGACTAGGGGTAGGGACCCAGTACTTC. Translated, it gives CASSPPGLGVGTQYF.

This chain links TRBV15 with TRBJ2-2, with TRBD1 as a possible D gene (5 bases). Germline CDR1 and CDR2: LNHNV and YYDKDF (reference sequence). Trimming pared 0 bases from V and 6 bases from J, leaving 17 bases between. The CDR3 covers 17 residues. The CDR3 is CATSREGARNRAGELFF. DNA of the CDR3: TGTGCCACCAGCAGAGAAGGGGCACGAAATAGGGCCGGGGAGCTGTTTTTT. The full variable domain, with the rest looked up from reference TRBV15 and TRBJ2-2, is DAMVIQNPRYQVTQFGKPVTLSCSQTLNHNVMYWYQQKSSQAPKLLFHYYDKDFNNEADTPDNFQSRRPNTSFCFLDIRSPGLGDTAMYLCATSREGARNRAGELFFGEGSRLTVL.

The CDR3 region has the DNA TGTGCCAGCAGCGCCTCCGGGACAGGGGTAACTGAAGCTTTCTTT. It translates to CASSASGTGVTEAFF. This chain uses TRBV9 with TRBJ1-1, with 10 nucleotides matching TRBD1. The CDR3 totals 15 residues. Germline V gene sequence: CDR1 SGDLS, CDR2 YYNGEE. V lost 3 bases, J lost 5 bases, and 7 bases stayed unmatched.

The chain joins TRBV19 to TRBJ1-1, with TRBD1 identical over 8 bases. The germline CDR1 and CDR2 sequences are LNHDA and SQIVND (reference sequence). V lost 3 bases and J lost 5; bases outside the gene matches: 11. This CDR3 contains 16 residues. The CDR3, as DNA: TGTGCCAGTAGTATTTCTTCCGGGACAGGTAGAACTGAAGCTTTCTTT. It yields the protein CASSISSGTGRTEAFF.

The V gene is TRBV7-2, the J gene TRBJ1-5; 7 nucleotides line up with TRBD1. Germline V lookup: CDR1 SGHTA, CDR2 FQGNSA. The length of the CDR3 is 15 residues. J gave up 1 base and V 5 bases, and 5 bases lay outside the gene matches. CDR3 sequence: CASSHGDSSNQPQHF. The CDR3 DNA is TGTGCCAGCAGCCACGGGGACAGCAGCAATCAGCCCCAGCATTTT.

This chain connects TRBV6-5 to TRBJ1-3; D gene uncertain. Germline CDR1 MNHEY, CDR2 SVGAGI. This CDR3 comprises 16 residues. The ends were cut back, 0 bases at V and 0 bases at J, with 9 bases in the middle. The CDR3, as DNA: TGTGCCAGCAGTTACTCTCAGGCCTTCTCTGGAAACACCATATATTTT. It codes for CASSYSQAFSGNTIYF.

J is TRBJ2-4 and V is TRBV7-3; D might be TRBD1 (5 bases). The V end lost 5 bases, the J end lost 3 bases, and 17 bases lay between the germline ends. The CDR3 loop spans 16 amino acids. Germline CDR1 and CDR2: SGHTA and FQGTGA. The DNA of the CDR3 is TGTGCCAGCAGCCCCAGTGGGGCCGAAGGCAAAAACATTCAGTACTTC. This translates into CASSPSGAEGKNIQYF.

As to this clone: Other DNA sequences from this sample encode an identical CDR3 as well. Here the CDR3 DNA reads TGCGCCAGCAGCCCGGACAGGGGGAGCTATGGCTACACCTTC. Protein product: CASSPDRGSYGYTF. J is TRBJ1-2 and V is TRBV5-1; 10 bases align to TRBD1. The V and J ends lost 4 bases and 4 bases, in that order; junction bases with no gene match: 4. The CDR3 extends over 14 amino acids. Germline V gene data show CDR1 as SGHRS and CDR2 as YFSETQ.

This chain uses TRBV4-2 with TRBJ1-5; tentative D call: TRBD1 (5 bases). The V gene lost 0 bases and the J gene lost 0 bases, with 9 bases spanning the gap. Germline V gene sequence: CDR1 LGHNA, CDR2 YNFKEQ. CDR3 length: 16 amino acids. The DNA of the CDR3 is TGTGCCAGCAGCCAAGAAGCAGGGATTAGCAATCAGCCCCAGCATTTT. Protein sequence: CASSQEAGISNQPQHF.

The chain links TRBV4-3 to TRBJ2-1; 10 bases map to TRBD2. V lost 0 bases, J lost 8 bases, and 4 bases stayed unmatched. Germline loops: CDR1 LGHNA, CDR2 YSLEER. The length of the CDR3 is 15 residues. CDR3 loop: CASSQDQRGGYEQFF. In DNA form, the CDR3 reads TGCGCCAGCAGCCAAGACCAGCGGGGGGGCTATGAGCAGTTCTTC.